This T cell receptor beta chain is drawn from a study of T cell responses to AZD1222 COVID-19 vaccine (dated by TCRdb to 2020 to 2023). Describing the broader study: TCR sequencing was performed for 230 to 250 trial participants, of whom around 210 were given two doses of AZD1222 and approximately 25 were given two doses of MenACWY control vaccine. Trial participants were enrolled by age into subgroups of 18-55, 56-69 and 70-plus years, and around 140, 26 and 57 TCR-sequenced participants, respectively, were included in these subgroups.

Regarding this clone: Its cognate antigen has yet to be identified. The input lacks base qualities; no much larger clone sits a single base away.

The germline V gene yields SQVTM for CDR1 and ANQGSEA for CDR2. The junction shows trimming of 3 bases on V and 4 bases on J, and the gene matches do not reach 6 bases of it. Including the terminal cysteine and phenylalanine, the CDR3 comprises 14 residues. This entry keeps only the CDR3 DNA: 42 bases, framed from base 1. The CDR3 regions of human TCRbeta chains were analyzed by immunosequencing. The published analysis was carried out like this. Repertoire TCRs were checked for matches against a reference library of SARS-CoV-2-specific TCRs that had been generated using the MIRA antigen-specificity platform. Breadth was defined as the fraction of unique TCRs that were SARS-CoV-2-associated. Depth was defined as the fraction of total T cells that were SARS-CoV-2-associated. Using the MIRA data, each spike-specific TCR was mapped to the spike region that the TCR reacts to and placed in a CD4 or CD8 class. Log10-transformed breadth and depth values were compared by one-way ANOVA with Sidak's multiple comparisons tests. TCRdb limited this immuneACCESS table to in-frame rearrangements with V and J called. A share of clones is missing; checked studies link under half to unresolved V genes, and the rest is unexplained. D and trimming come from the DNA, and the V and J calls and clone size come from that table. This sample comprises 120,000 or so clones, roughly 91% of them detected only once. The top ten constitute approximately 5% of the sample.

Per the publication, the time point label means: about 28 days (+/-7) after the second vaccine dose. AZD1222 recipients whose second dose came at about 4 weeks and those whose second dose came at about 12 weeks were combined into one group, since spike-specific TCR depth and breadth did not differ between the two schedules. Vaccinee samples were obtained from the UK trials COV001 and COV002, which included a single-blind randomized controlled phase 2/3 trial of AZD1222 (ChAdOx1 nCoV-19) in healthy adults. For TCRbeta chain sequencing, PBMC samples were collected from trial participants at day 0 and at day 28 after the second dose. Study-wide findings and limitations: After two AZD1222 doses, spike-specific TCR breadth and depth were significantly higher than at day 0 and than in MenACWY recipients. Conclusions about previously exposed vaccinees are limited because only a handful of AZD1222 recipients were SARS-CoV-2 seropositive at baseline. Participants were mostly white British, with more females than males. The authors suggested clonal diversity may have been underestimated. Reportedly, almost half of the unique spike-specific TCRs recognized epitopes lying outside the regions that are mutated in the B.1.351 and B.1.1.7 variants. The whole spike protein was spanned by vaccine-associated CD4 TCRs, and dominant responses were seen in regions 160-218 and 743-854. The 56-69-year group was small, and its depth increase did not reach significance, likely because of low power. Because no samples from the day 14 peak response were available, repertoires could be characterized only after the peak T cell response.

The TCR comes from an adult who received the AZD1222 COVID-19 vaccine. The source was peripheral blood, collected 28 days after the second AZD1222 dose. This receptor chain uses TRBV29-1 and TRBJ1-1; TRBD1 agrees with 9 junctional bases. CDR3 sequence: CSVEPRDRATEAFF. The nucleotide sequence reads as follows: TGCAGCGTTGAGCCTCGGGACAGGGCCACTGAAGCTTTCTTT.